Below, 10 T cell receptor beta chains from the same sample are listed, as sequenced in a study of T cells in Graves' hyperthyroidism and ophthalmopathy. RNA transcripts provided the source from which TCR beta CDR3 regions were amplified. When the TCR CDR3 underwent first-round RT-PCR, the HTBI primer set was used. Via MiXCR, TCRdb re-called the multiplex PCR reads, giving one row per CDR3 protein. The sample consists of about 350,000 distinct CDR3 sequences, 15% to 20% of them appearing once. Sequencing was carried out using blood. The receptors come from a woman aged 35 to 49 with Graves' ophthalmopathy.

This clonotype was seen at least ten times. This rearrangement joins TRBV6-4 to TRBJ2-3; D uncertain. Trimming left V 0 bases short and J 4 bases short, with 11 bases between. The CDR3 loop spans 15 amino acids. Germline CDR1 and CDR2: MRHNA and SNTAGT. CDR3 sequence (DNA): TGTGCCAGCAGTGACTCTGACTCTGGGGCAGATACGCAGTATTTT. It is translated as CASSDSDSGADTQYF.

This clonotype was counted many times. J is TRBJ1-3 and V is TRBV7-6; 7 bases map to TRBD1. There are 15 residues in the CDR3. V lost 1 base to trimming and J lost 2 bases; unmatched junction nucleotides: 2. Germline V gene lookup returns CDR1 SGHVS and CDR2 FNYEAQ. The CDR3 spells CASSLGTGPGNTIYF. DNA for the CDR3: TGTGCCAGCAGCTTAGGGACAGGACCTGGAAACACCATATATTTT.

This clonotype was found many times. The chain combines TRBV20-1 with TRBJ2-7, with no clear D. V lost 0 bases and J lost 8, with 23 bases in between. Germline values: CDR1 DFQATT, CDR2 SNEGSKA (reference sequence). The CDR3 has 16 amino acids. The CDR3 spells CSAREVPWAVFEQQYF. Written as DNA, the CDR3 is TGCAGTGCTAGAGAGGTCCCTTGGGCAGTTTTCGAACAGCAGTACTTC.

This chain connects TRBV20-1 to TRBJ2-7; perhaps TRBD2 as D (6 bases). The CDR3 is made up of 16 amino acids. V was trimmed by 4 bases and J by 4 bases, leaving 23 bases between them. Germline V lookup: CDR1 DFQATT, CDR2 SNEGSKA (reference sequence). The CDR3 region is CSATNRDAPGGYEQYF. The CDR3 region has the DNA TGCAGTGCTACCAATCGGGACGCCCCCGGAGGGTACGAGCAGTACTTC.

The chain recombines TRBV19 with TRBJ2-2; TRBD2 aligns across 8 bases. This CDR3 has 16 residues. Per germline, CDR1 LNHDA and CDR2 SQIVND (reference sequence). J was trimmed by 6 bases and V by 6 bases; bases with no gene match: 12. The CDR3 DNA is TGTGCCAGTAGCGCGCGGGGGGCGCTCGGATCCGGGGAGCTGTTTTTT. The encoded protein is CASSARGALGSGELFF.

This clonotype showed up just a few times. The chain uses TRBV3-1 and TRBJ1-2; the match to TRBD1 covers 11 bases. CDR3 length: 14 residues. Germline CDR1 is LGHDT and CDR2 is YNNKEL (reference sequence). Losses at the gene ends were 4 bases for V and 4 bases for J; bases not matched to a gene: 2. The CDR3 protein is CASSRGQGGYGYTF. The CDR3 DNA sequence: TGTGCCAGCAGCCGGGGACAGGGGGGCTATGGCTACACCTTC.

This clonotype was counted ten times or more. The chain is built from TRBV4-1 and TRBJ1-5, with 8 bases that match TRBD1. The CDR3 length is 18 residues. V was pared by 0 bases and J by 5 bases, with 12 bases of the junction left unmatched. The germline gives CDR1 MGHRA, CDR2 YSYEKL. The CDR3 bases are TGCGCCAGCAGCCAAGAGGGTAGCAGGGGGCTGAATTATCAGCCCCAGCATTTT. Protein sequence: CASSQEGSRGLNYQPQHF.

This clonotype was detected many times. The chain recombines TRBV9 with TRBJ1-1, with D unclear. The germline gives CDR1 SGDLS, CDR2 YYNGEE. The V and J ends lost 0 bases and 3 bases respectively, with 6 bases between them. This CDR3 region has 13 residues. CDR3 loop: CASSVGAYTEAFF. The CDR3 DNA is TGTGCCAGCAGCGTAGGAGCTTACACTGAAGCTTTCTTT.

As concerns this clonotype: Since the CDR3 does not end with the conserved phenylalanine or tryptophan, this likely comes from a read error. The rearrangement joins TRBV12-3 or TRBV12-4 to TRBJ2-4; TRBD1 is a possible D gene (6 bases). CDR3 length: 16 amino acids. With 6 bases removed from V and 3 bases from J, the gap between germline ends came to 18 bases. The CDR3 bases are TGTGCCAGCAGCAAGGGCTCACAGGGCGGCAAAAACATTCAGTACTCC. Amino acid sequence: CASSKGSQGGKNIQYS.

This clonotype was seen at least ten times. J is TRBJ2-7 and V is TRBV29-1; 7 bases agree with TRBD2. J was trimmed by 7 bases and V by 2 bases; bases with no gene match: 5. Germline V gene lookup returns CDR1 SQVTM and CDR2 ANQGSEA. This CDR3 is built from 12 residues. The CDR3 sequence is CSVESGRGEQYF. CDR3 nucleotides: TGCAGCGTTGAATCAGGGAGGGGAGAGCAGTACTTC.